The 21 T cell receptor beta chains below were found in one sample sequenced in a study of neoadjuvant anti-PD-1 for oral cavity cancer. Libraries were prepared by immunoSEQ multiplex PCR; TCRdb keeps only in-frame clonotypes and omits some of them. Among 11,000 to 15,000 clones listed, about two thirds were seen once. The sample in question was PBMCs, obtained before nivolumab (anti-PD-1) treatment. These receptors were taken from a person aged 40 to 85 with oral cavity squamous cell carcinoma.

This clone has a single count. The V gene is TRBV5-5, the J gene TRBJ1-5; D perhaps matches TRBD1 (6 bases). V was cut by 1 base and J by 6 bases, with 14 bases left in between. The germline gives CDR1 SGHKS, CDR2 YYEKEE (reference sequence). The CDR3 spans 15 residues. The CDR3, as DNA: TGTGCCAGCAGCTTGAGGGAAAGGGGGAGTCAGCCCCAGCATTTT. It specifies CASSLRERGSQPQHF. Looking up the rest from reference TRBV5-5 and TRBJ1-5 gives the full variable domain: DAGVTQSPTHLIKTRGQQVTLRCSPISGHKSVSWYQQVLGQGPQFIFQYYEKEERGRGNFPDRFSARQFPNYSSELNVNALLLGDSALYLCASSLRERGSQPQHFGDGTRLSIL.

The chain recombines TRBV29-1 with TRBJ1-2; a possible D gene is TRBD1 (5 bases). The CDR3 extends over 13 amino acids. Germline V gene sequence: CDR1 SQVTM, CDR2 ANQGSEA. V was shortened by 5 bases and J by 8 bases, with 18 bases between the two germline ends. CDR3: CSVTSSGGKGYTF. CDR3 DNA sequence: TGCAGCGTTACCAGTTCGGGGGGAAAAGGCTACACCTTC.

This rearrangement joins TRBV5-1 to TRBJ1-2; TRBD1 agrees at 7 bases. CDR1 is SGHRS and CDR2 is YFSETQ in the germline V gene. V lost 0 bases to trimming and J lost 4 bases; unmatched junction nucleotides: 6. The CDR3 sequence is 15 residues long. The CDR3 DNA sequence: TGCGCCAGCAGCTTGGAAGGGGGCGCGGGCTATGGCTACACCTTC. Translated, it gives CASSLEGGAGYGYTF.

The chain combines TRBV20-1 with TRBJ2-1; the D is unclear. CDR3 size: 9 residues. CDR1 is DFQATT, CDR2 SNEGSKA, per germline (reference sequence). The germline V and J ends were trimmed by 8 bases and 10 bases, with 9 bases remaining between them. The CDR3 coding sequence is TGCAGTACCGGCAAAGAGCAGTTCTTC. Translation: CSTGKEQFF.

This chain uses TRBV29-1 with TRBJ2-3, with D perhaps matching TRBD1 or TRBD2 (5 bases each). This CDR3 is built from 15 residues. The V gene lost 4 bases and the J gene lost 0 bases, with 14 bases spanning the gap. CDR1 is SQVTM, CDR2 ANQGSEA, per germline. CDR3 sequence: CSVARGGTSTDTQYF. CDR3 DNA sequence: TGCAGCGTTGCTCGTGGGGGAACTAGCACAGATACGCAGTATTTT.

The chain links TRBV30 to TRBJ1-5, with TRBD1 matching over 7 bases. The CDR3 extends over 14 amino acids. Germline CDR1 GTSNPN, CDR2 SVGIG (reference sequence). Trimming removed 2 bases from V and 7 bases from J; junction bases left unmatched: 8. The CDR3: CAWSPTGVGQPQHF. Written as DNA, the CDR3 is TGTGCCTGGAGTCCCACAGGGGTAGGGCAGCCCCAGCATTTT.

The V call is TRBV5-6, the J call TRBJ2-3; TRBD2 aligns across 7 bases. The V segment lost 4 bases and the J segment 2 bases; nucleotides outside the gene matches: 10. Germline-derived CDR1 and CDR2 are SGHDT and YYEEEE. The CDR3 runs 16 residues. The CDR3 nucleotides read TGTGCCAGCAGCCTGAGGGCTAGCGGCTACACAGATACGCAGTATTTT. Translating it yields CASSLRASGYTDTQYF.

This CDR3 reads CASSSAGTATDTQYF. The CDR3 DNA sequence: TGTGCCAGCAGCTCAGCCGGGACAGCCACAGATACGCAGTATTTT. The V gene is TRBV7-7, the J gene TRBJ2-3; 7 bases are a match to TRBD1. This CDR3 contains 15 residues. J was trimmed by 2 bases and V by 4 bases; bases with no gene match: 6. The V gene's germline CDR1 is SSHAT and CDR2 FNYEAQ (reference sequence).

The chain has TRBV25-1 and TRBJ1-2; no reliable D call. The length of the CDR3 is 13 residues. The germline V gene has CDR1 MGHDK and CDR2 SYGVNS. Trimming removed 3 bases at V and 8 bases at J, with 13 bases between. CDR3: CASSDPRRLGYTF. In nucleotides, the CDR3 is TGTGCCAGCAGTGATCCCCGGCGCCTGGGCTACACCTTC.

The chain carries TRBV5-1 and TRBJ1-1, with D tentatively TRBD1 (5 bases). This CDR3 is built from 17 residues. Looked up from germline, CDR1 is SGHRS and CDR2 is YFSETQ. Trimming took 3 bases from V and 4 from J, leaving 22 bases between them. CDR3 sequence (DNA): TGCGCCAGCAGCTCTAGAAAGGGGACTGGAGGCGGCACTGAAGCTTTCTTT. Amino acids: CASSSRKGTGGGTEAFF.

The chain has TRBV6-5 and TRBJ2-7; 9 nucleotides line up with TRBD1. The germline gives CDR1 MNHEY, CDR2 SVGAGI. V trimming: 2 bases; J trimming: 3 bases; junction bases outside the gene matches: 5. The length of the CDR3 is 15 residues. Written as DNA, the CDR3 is TGTGCCAGCAGTTACGGGGGACAGGGTGACTACGAGCAGTACTTC. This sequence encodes CASSYGGQGDYEQYF.

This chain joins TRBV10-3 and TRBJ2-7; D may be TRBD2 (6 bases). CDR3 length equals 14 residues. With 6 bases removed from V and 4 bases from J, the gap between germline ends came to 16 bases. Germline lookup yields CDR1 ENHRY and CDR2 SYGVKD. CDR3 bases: TGTGCCATCAGACCCCCGGGGGAGAAATACGAGCAGTACTTC. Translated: CAIRPPGEKYEQYF.

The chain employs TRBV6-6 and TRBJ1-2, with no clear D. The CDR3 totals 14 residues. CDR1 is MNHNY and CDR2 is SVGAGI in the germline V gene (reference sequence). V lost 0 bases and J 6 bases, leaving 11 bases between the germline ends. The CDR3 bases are TGTGCCAGCAGTTACTCGTCCTGGGCTGATGGCTACACCTTC. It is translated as CASSYSSWADGYTF.

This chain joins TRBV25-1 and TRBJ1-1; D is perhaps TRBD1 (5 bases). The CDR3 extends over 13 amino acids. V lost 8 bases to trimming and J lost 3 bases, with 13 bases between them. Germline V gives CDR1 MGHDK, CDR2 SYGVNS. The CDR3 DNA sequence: TGTGCCAGCGGGGGGGTCTCGGACACTGAAGCTTTCTTT. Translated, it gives CASGGVSDTEAFF. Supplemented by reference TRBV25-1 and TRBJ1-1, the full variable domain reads EADIYQTPRYLVIGTGKKITLECSQTMGHDKMYWYQQDPGMELHLIHYSYGVNSTEKGDLSSESTVSRIRTEHFPLTLESARPSHTSQYLCASGGVSDTEAFFGQGTRLTVV.

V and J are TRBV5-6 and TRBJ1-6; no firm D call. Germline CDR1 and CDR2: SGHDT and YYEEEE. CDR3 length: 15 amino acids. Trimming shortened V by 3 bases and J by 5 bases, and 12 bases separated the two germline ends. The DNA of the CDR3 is TGTGCCAGCAGCTGGGTTGGGGTGGATAATTCACCCCTCCACTTT. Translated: CASSWVGVDNSPLHF. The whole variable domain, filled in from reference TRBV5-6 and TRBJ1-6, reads DAGVTQSPTHLIKTRGQQVTLRCSPKSGHDTVSWYQQALGQGPQFIFQYYEEEERQRGNFPDRFSGHQFPNYSSELNVNALLLGDSALYLCASSWVGVDNSPLHFGNGTRLTVT.

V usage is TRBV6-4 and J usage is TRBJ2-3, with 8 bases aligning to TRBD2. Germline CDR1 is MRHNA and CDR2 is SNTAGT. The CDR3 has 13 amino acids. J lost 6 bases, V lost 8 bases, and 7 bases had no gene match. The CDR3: CASGAGVDDTQYF. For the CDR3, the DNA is TGTGCCAGCGGAGCGGGAGTCGACGATACGCAGTATTTT.

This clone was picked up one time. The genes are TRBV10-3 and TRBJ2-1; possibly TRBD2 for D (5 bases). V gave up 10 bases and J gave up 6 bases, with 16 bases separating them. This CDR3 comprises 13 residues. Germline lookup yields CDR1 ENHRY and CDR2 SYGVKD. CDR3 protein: CATSGPHTNEQFF. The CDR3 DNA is TGTGCCACCAGCGGCCCTCACACCAATGAGCAGTTCTTC.

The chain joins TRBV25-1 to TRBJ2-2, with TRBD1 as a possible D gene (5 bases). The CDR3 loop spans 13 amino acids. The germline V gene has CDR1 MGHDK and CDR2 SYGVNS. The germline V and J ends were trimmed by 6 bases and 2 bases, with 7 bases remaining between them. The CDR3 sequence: CASRTVNTGELFF. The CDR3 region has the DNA TGTGCCAGCAGGACAGTTAACACCGGGGAGCTGTTTTTT.

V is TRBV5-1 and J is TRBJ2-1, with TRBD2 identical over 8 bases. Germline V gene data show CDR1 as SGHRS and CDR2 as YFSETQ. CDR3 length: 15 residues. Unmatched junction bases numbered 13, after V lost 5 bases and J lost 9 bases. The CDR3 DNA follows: TGCGCCAGCAGTGCGAGCGGGAGTCACTCAGGTGAGCAGTTCTTC. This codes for CASSASGSHSGEQFF.

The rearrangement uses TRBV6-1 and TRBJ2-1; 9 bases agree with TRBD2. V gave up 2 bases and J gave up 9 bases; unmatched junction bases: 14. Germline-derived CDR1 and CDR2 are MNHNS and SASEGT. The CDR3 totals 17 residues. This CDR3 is CASSEPLAGGPISEQFF. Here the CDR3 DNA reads TGTGCCAGCAGTGAACCCCTGGCGGGAGGGCCTATCAGTGAGCAGTTCTTC.

DNA of the CDR3: TGTGCCAGCAGTAGAACTATAGCGGGGGAAGAGACCCAGTACTTC. Its translation is CASSRTIAGEETQYF. This sequence joins TRBV27 and TRBJ2-5; 9 nucleotides line up with TRBD2. After removal of 5 bases from V and 3 bases from J, the junction contained 7 bases not matched to a gene. The CDR3 length is 15 residues. Germline assignment: CDR1 MNHEY and CDR2 SMNVEV (reference sequence).